This TCR beta chain was identified during a study of long-term antiretroviral therapy in people with HIV. This clone occurred a few times. No antigen is known for it. Per donor, at least one pre-ART and at least two post-ART PBMC samples were obtained. The libraries were made with immunoSEQ v3.0 at survey level. Libraries were prepared by immunoSEQ multiplex PCR; TCRdb keeps only in-frame clonotypes and omits some of them. Of 30,000 or so clones in the sample, 93% were seen once. Study-wide findings and caveats: Clonal populations expanded prior to ART predominated within the repertoire at all time points.

This sequence originates from a middle-aged woman with HIV. Material: unsorted PBMCs, obtained around 6.5 years after starting antiretroviral therapy.

DNA for the CDR3: TGTGCCAGCAGCGTAAAGGCGACTTCCTCGGATACGCAGTATTTT. Its translation is CASSVKATSSDTQYF. The chain couples TRBV5-4 to TRBJ2-3; D is undetermined. Per the germline V gene, CDR1 is SGHNT and CDR2 is YYREEE (reference sequence). This CDR3 region has 15 residues. V gave up 4 bases and J gave up 6 bases, with 18 bases separating them.